A single sample gave rise to the 26 T cell receptor beta chains below, sequenced in a study of blood T cell repertoires in COVID-19. Profiling relied on immunoSEQ multiplex PCR, and the TCRdb table lists in-frame clones only, not all of them. The table lists about 180,000 clones, roughly 89% of them singletons. Sequencing was carried out using PBMCs or T cells enriched from blood (not recorded which). The receptors were gathered from a woman aged 40 to 50 with acute COVID-19.

The rearrangement uses TRBV18 and TRBJ2-5; 7 bases match TRBD1. This CDR3 is 16 amino acids long. Trimming cost V 3 bases and J 1 base; bases outside gene matches: 8. Germline CDR1 and CDR2: KGHSH and LQKENI. CDR3 in DNA: TGTGCCAGCTCACCTCGGGACAGAAGGATCCAAGAGACCCAGTACTTC. It yields the protein CASSPRDRRIQETQYF.

The chain couples TRBV4-3 to TRBJ2-1; D gene ambiguous. The V gene's germline CDR1 is LGHNA and CDR2 YSLEER. Trimming left V 1 base short and J 0 bases short, with 7 bases between. The CDR3 covers 15 residues. The CDR3 here is CASSQGGYSYNEQFF. The CDR3 region has the DNA TGCGCCAGCAGCCAAGGCGGTTACTCCTACAATGAGCAGTTCTTC.

The chain uses TRBV20-1 and TRBJ1-5; the D gene is possibly TRBD1 (5 bases). Trimming pared 3 bases from V and 4 bases from J, leaving 10 bases between. In germline, CDR1 is DFQATT, CDR2 SNEGSKA (reference sequence). The length of the CDR3 is 13 residues. Here the CDR3 reads CSASGQGNQPQHF. The CDR3 DNA reads TGCAGTGCTAGTGGGCAGGGAAATCAGCCCCAGCATTTT.

The chain joins TRBV19 to TRBJ2-2; TRBD2 agrees at 9 bases. This CDR3 region has 18 residues. Unmatched junction bases numbered 13, after V lost 3 bases and J lost 5 bases. Per the germline V gene, CDR1 is LNHDA and CDR2 is SQIVND (reference sequence). The CDR3 sequence: CASSIGVRSGRTTGELFF. The CDR3 region has the DNA TGTGCCAGTAGTATCGGGGTAAGAAGCGGGAGGACAACCGGGGAGCTGTTTTTT.

CDR3 residues: CASSRGTSLERGETQYF. CDR3 DNA: TGCGCCAGCAGCCGAGGGACTAGCCTAGAGAGGGGAGAGACCCAGTACTTC. The chain links TRBV4-3 to TRBJ2-5, with TRBD2 matching 9 bases. V lost 4 bases and J lost 4; bases outside the gene matches: 13. Germline V gene data show CDR1 as LGHNA and CDR2 as YSLEER. The CDR3 covers 17 residues.

The J gene is TRBJ1-1, the V gene TRBV11-2, with D tentatively TRBD1 (6 bases). Per germline, CDR1 SGHAT and CDR2 FQNNGV. The CDR3 loop spans 16 amino acids. Deletions cut 2 bases from V and 1 base from J, with 14 bases between. The DNA for the CDR3 is TGTGCCAGCAGCTTAATTTTCACAGGGCCGAACACTGAAGCTTTCTTT. This translates into CASSLIFTGPNTEAFF.

This clone occurred once. This sequence joins TRBV5-1 and TRBJ1-2; 7 positions agree with TRBD1. V lost 0 bases to trimming and J lost 4 bases; unmatched junction nucleotides: 3. The germline V gene encodes CDR1 SGHRS and CDR2 YFSETQ. The CDR3 is 14 residues long. DNA of the CDR3: TGCGCCAGCAGCTTGGGACAGGGAATCTATGGCTACACCTTC. This encodes CASSLGQGIYGYTF.

The chain combines TRBV3-1 (or the pseudogene TRBV3-2) with TRBJ2-5, with TRBD1 identical over 10 bases. V shed 4 bases and J 6 bases; nucleotides not matched to a gene: 8. Germline CDR1 LGHDT, CDR2 YNNKEL (reference sequence). The CDR3 length is 15 residues. In DNA, the CDR3 is TGTGCCAGCAGCCGAGGACAGGGGGTTGTGAAGACCCAGTACTTC. This translates into CASSRGQGVVKTQYF.

The CDR3 loop reads CASSDPENLVQYF. The CDR3 nucleotides read TGTGCCAGCAGTGATCCCGAGAACCTGGTGCAGTACTTC. The V and J genes are TRBV2 and TRBJ2-7; D not certain. CDR3 length: 13 amino acids. Trimming stripped 3 bases from V and 9 bases from J, with 15 bases between. CDR1 is SNHLY and CDR2 is FYNNEI in the germline V gene.

The chain joins TRBV6-5 to TRBJ1-6, with D unclear. There are 13 residues in the CDR3. Trimming stripped 2 bases from V and 5 bases from J, with 4 bases between. CDR1 and CDR2 (germline): MNHEY, SVGAGI. The CDR3: CASSYENNSPLHF. The DNA for the CDR3 is TGTGCCAGCAGTTACGAGAATAATTCACCCCTCCACTTT.

The CDR3, as DNA: TGTGCCAGCAGCACCCACCGGGACTTAAGCACAGATACGCAGTATTTT. Its protein product is CASSTHRDLSTDTQYF. J is TRBJ2-3 and V is TRBV9; TRBD2 might be the D (6 bases). Germline loops: CDR1 SGDLS, CDR2 YYNGEE. The V end lost 4 bases, the J end lost 0 bases, and 15 bases lay between the germline ends. The CDR3 has 16 amino acids.

The chain uses TRBV15 and TRBJ2-7, with TRBD1 identical over 9 bases. Trimming at V came to 0 bases and at J to 5 bases, leaving 8 bases not matched to a gene. The CDR3 covers 16 residues. The germline CDR1 and CDR2 sequences are LNHNV and YYDKDF (reference sequence). The DNA for the CDR3 is TGTGCCACCAGCAGAGAGCCGGGACAGGGTGGTGACGAGCAGTACTTC. Translating gives CATSREPGQGGDEQYF. Full variable domain (missing parts from reference TRBV15 and TRBJ2-7): DAMVIQNPRYQVTQFGKPVTLSCSQTLNHNVMYWYQQKSSQAPKLLFHYYDKDFNNEADTPDNFQSRRPNTSFCFLDIRSPGLGDTAMYLCATSREPGQGGDEQYFGPGTRLTVT.

The V call is TRBV27, the J call TRBJ1-6; TRBD1 matches at 8 bases. The V segment lost 4 bases and the J segment 7 bases; nucleotides outside the gene matches: 6. This CDR3 has 15 amino acids. Germline V gene lookup returns CDR1 MNHEY and CDR2 SMNVEV (reference sequence). The CDR3 DNA sequence: TGTGCCAGCAGTTCGACGACAGGGGTCAATTCACCCCTCCACTTT. It is translated as CASSSTTGVNSPLHF.

This clone has a handful of counts. This sequence joins TRBV6-1 and TRBJ1-2; D ambiguous. The CDR3 is made up of 13 amino acids. V lost 0 bases and J 4 bases, leaving 6 bases between the germline ends. Germline values: CDR1 MNHNS, CDR2 SASEGT. The CDR3 sequence is CASSEAAVYGYTF. The CDR3 DNA sequence: TGTGCCAGCAGTGAAGCGGCGGTCTATGGCTACACCTTC.

The chain joins TRBV18 to TRBJ2-5, with 9 bases matching TRBD2. The CDR3 has 16 amino acids. After removal of 2 bases from V and 2 bases from J, the junction contained 6 bases not matched to a gene. The germline gives CDR1 KGHSH, CDR2 LQKENI. CDR3: CASSPWRAGGQETQYF. CDR3 DNA sequence: TGTGCCAGCTCACCATGGCGAGCGGGGGGACAAGAGACCCAGTACTTC.

This sequence joins TRBV19 and TRBJ2-7; tentatively, D is TRBD2 (6 bases). The germline CDR1 and CDR2 sequences are LNHDA and SQIVND (reference sequence). The CDR3 covers 11 residues. The V gene lost 3 bases and the J gene lost 6 bases, with 6 bases spanning the gap. CDR3 sequence (DNA): TGTGCCAGTAGTATCGGGGGCGAGCAGTACTTC. Its translation is CASSIGGEQYF.

In its sample, this clone was seen a few times. The chain couples TRBV12-3 or TRBV12-4 to TRBJ2-6, with a weak D call TRBD2 (7 bases). Deletions cut 7 bases from V and 13 bases from J, with 14 bases between. The CDR3 loop spans 12 amino acids. The CDR3 sequence: CASTSGGRVLTF. The CDR3 nucleotides are TGTGCCAGCACTTCGGGGGGCCGGGTCCTGACTTTC.

The chain combines TRBV6-1 with TRBJ2-1, with 12 bases fitting TRBD2. The CDR3 contains 15 residues. Trimming cost V 3 bases and J 15 bases; bases outside gene matches: 12. Germline V CDR1 and CDR2: MNHNS, SASEGT. CDR3 DNA: TGTGCCAGCAGTGACGGGCTAGCGGGAGGGCCTAAACTGTTCTTC. Its translation is CASSDGLAGGPKLFF.

The V call is TRBV28, the J call TRBJ1-5, with D perhaps TRBD1 (6 bases). V lost 6 bases, J lost 0 bases, and 12 bases lay in between. The V gene's germline CDR1 is MDHEN and CDR2 SYDVKM. CDR3 size: 15 residues. CDR3 nucleotide sequence: TGTGCCAGCAGCCGACAGGTTCTTAGCAATCAGCCCCAGCATTTT. It codes for CASSRQVLSNQPQHF. The full variable domain, in which reference TRBV28 and TRBJ1-5 provide the parts outside the CDR3, is DVKVTQSSRYLVKRTGEKVFLECVQDMDHENMFWYRQDPGLGLRLIYFSYDVKMKEKGDIPEGYSVSREKKERFSLILESASTNQTSMYLCASSRQVLSNQPQHFGDGTRLSIL.

The V gene is TRBV28, the J gene TRBJ1-1; a weak D match, TRBD1 (6 bases). The germline CDR1 and CDR2 sequences are MDHEN and SYDVKM. CDR3 length: 15 amino acids. Trimming shortened V by 6 bases and J by 2 bases, and 16 bases separated the two germline ends. CDR3 in DNA: TGTGCCAGCAGCAGGGGACCCCGAACTAACACTGAAGCTTTCTTT. This translates into CASSRGPRTNTEAFF.

The chain employs TRBV4-3 and TRBJ1-1; D uncertain. The CDR3 has 14 residues. CDR1 LGHNA and CDR2 YSLEER come from the germline V gene. Trimming removed 4 bases from V and 4 bases from J, with 13 bases in between. CDR3 amino acids: CASSRRRGATEAFF. In DNA form, the CDR3 reads TGCGCCAGCAGCCGCCGCCGGGGAGCCACTGAAGCTTTCTTT.

The V gene is TRBV29-1, the J gene TRBJ2-2; D may be TRBD1 (6 bases). V dropped 5 bases and J dropped 8 bases, with 15 bases sitting between them. This CDR3 region has 13 residues. In germline, CDR1 is SQVTM, CDR2 ANQGSEA. This CDR3 is CSVRTDNVGELFF. In DNA form, the CDR3 reads TGCAGCGTTAGGACAGACAATGTAGGGGAGCTGTTTTTT.

The V gene is TRBV5-4, the J gene TRBJ2-7, with 7 bases fitting TRBD2. Trimming cost V 2 bases and J 3 bases; bases outside gene matches: 8. The CDR3 loop spans 15 amino acids. Germline values: CDR1 SGHNT, CDR2 YYREEE (reference sequence). The CDR3 loop is CASSFERGADYEQYF. In DNA, the CDR3 is TGTGCCAGCAGCTTTGAGCGGGGTGCGGACTACGAGCAGTACTTC.

This rearrangement joins TRBV7-9 to TRBJ1-2, with 7 nucleotides matching TRBD1. V trimming: 4 bases; J trimming: 8 bases; junction bases outside the gene matches: 10. There are 14 residues in the CDR3. Germline V lookup: CDR1 SEHNR, CDR2 FQNEAQ (reference sequence). CDR3 residues: CASSWDSLSPGYTF. CDR3 bases: TGTGCCAGCAGCTGGGACAGCCTTAGTCCCGGCTACACCTTC. Full variable domain (rest looked up from reference TRBV7-9 and TRBJ1-2): DTGVSQNPRHKITKRGQNVTFRCDPISEHNRLYWYRQTLGQGPEFLTYFQNEAQLEKSRLLSDRFSAERPKGSFSTLEIQRTEQGDSAMYLCASSWDSLSPGYTFGSGTRLTVV.

This chain links TRBV5-1 with TRBJ2-3; 12 nucleotides align to TRBD1. Germline V CDR1 and CDR2: SGHRS, YFSETQ. With V trimmed by 1 base and J by 5 bases, 11 bases remained unmatched. The CDR3 is 18 amino acids. The CDR3 sequence is CASSLNPGQGAFGDTQYF. Written as DNA, the CDR3 is TGCGCCAGCAGCTTGAATCCGGGACAGGGGGCATTTGGAGATACGCAGTATTTT.

The chain couples TRBV30 to TRBJ1-1; 7 nucleotides match TRBD1. With 0 bases clipped from V and 7 bases from J, the junction kept 8 bases outside the gene matches. The CDR3 contains 14 residues. Germline V gene sequence: CDR1 GTSNPN, CDR2 SVGIG (reference sequence). The CDR3 coding sequence is TGTGCCTGGAGTGTATGGGGACAGACCCATGAAGCTTTCTTT. Translating gives CAWSVWGQTHEAFF.